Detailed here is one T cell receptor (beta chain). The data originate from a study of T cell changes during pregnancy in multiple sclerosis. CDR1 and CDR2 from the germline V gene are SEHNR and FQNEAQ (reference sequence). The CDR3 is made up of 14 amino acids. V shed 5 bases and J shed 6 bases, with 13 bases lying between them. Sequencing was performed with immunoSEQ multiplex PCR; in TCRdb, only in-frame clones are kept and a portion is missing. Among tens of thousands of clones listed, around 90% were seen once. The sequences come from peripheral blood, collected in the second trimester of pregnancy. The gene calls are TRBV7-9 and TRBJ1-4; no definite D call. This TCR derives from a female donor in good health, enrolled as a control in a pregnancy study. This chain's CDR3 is CASSTEEVHEKLFF. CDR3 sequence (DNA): TGTGCCAGCAGCACAGAGGAGGTTCATGAAAAACTGTTTTTT.